This is a list of T cell receptor beta chains from one sample in a study of CD8+ T cells in alopecia areata. Clones were read by immunoSEQ multiplex PCR, and TCRdb kept only the in-frame ones, dropping some. The repertoire holds fewer than 250,000 clones, with roughly 60% as singletons. The sequenced sample was CD4+ T cells sorted from blood, obtained between weeks 47 and 50, from a patient treated with tofacitinib. The receptors stem from a human donor with alopecia areata. Each CDR3 is given without its conserved first and last residue. Clone size is stated in some rows and not others, as once, few, many or a class when expanded.

clone_size	j_call	v_call	cdr3_aa
NA	TRBJ2-7	TRBV4-3	ASSQTAGGSRVYEQY
NA	TRBJ2-6	TRBV27	ASSYGRPSGANVLT
NA	TRBJ1-6	TRBV6-5	ASRMRIMNSPLH
NA	TRBJ1-1	TRBV15	ATSRDTEAF
NA	TRBJ2-1	TRBV6-5	ASSYGTRLNEQF
NA	TRBJ2-2	TRBV29-1	SVVGQKNTGELF
few	TRBJ2-7	TRBV7-2	ASSLRPYEQY
few	TRBJ2-3	TRBV7-2	ASSLADTQY
few	TRBJ2-7	TRBV7-8	ASSVDRGRYEQY
few	TRBJ2-3	TRBV9	ASSAGLAGTDTQY
once	TRBJ2-3	TRBV10-3	AISWGQITDTQY
NA	TRBJ2-1	TRBV29-1	SVRTGTGTFSYNEQF
few	TRBJ2-5	TRBV11-2	ASSLQGATGETQY
NA	TRBJ2-5	TRBV5-1	ASSYSGTEETQY
NA	TRBJ1-4	TRBV2	ASSEAREKLF
NA	TRBJ2-5	TRBV14	ASSHRDRETQY
NA	TRBJ2-1	TRBV9	ASSEAGTGYNEQF
NA	TRBJ2-3	TRBV10-1	ASRPETQY
NA	TRBJ1-1	TRBV5-6	ASSSDRPNTEAF
NA	TRBJ2-4	TRBV7-2	ASSPNRDGENIQY
NA	TRBJ2-1	TRBV18	ASSPPSLGSYNEQF
NA	TRBJ2-7	TRBV30	AWNRGQGSYEQY
few	TRBJ2-5	TRBV7-2	ASSSDRGETQY
NA	TRBJ1-3	TRBV15	ATSRDQSSGNTIY
NA	TRBJ2-2	TRBV30	AWSANTGELF
few	TRBJ2-5	TRBV5-1	ASSLVDSKQETQY
NA	TRBJ1-1	TRBV2	ASSETGGTEAF
NA	TRBJ1-5	TRBV30	AWSDQLSDQPQH
NA	TRBJ2-7	TRBV25-1	ASSRGYEQY
few	TRBJ2-4	TRBV14	ASSQASTNIQY
NA	TRBJ2-5	TRBV5-1	ASSLYSRGLSETQY
few	TRBJ2-5	TRBV4-3	ASSQSPTSGGAFQETQY
NA	TRBJ2-3	TRBV7-2	ASSLTSGRLDTQY
NA	TRBJ2-3	TRBV29-1	SVDLGSGALVDTQY
NA	TRBJ2-1	TRBV7-8	ASSLRVGLAGEGNEQF
NA	TRBJ1-2	TRBV2	ASSEELVGYT
NA	TRBJ2-7	TRBV30	AFSPSGLAGGAHYEQY
NA	TRBJ1-5	TRBV2	ASSEGRGNQPQH
NA	TRBJ2-6	TRBV29-1	SVPSQGLSGANVLT
few	TRBJ1-3	TRBV13	ASSPASVFGGQGNTIY
NA	TRBJ1-6	TRBV7-2	ASSARGTGTLNSSPLH
few	TRBJ1-1	TRBV5-5	ASSFNGNTEAF
NA	TRBJ1-2	TRBV30	AWSVRGSNYGYT